This TCR beta chain stems from a study of beta chain features in type 1 diabetes. The study, taken as a whole, reports: Moderately but significantly shorter TCRB CDR3s were found in Type 1 diabetes patients in all four CD4+ subsets. Insertions at VDJ junctions were less frequent in type 1 diabetes patients. These patients also deleted more nucleotides at the same junctions. Possible PCR preference for shorter templates applied equally to patients and controls.

Remarks on this clone: Its antigen is not known.

This CDR3 has 14 amino acids. Trimming cost V 0 bases and J 7 bases; bases outside gene matches: 4. From germline, CDR1 is SGHAT and CDR2 FQNNGV. The single heparinised draw taken from each donor contained about 100 mL of blood on average. Expressed TCRB transcripts were sequenced because the isolated RNA had all been reverse transcribed beforehand. Clones were sequenced by immunoSEQ multiplex PCR, and TCRdb holds only the in-frame ones, with some missing. The repertoire holds some 40,000 clones, with 49% as singletons. The J gene is TRBJ2-5, the V gene TRBV11-2; 8 bases match TRBD2. The sequence was collected from a woman aged 18-30 years in good health. Sequenced sample: central memory CD4+ T cells from blood. The DNA of the CDR3 is TGTGCCAGCAGCTTAGAGGGGACTAGTGGGACCCAGTACTTC. As protein: CASSLEGTSGTQYF.